The present T cell receptor (beta chain) was sequenced within a study of blood T cell repertoires in COVID-19 (dated by TCRdb to the early 2020s). A note on the overall study: Collaborator samples came from the United States, Italy and Spain and covered acute and convalescent phases of COVID-19. The prospective study material was composed of cDNA or gDNA derived from T cells, B-cell-depleted T cells, or PBMCs. The dataset comprised deeply sampled blood TCRbeta repertoires from subjects exposed to, actively infected with, or recovered from COVID-19. The repertoires were released in a freely available public database meant as a resource for research on the immune response to SARS-CoV-2. Samples were obtained from the ongoing ImmuneRACE study (first 160 participants) and from over 1,000 subjects provided by 6 global collaborators. A de-identified subject ID, COVID-19 status, age in years and sex were almost always included in the sample metadata. Where available, HLA class I and class II types were obtained from metadata supplied by the sample provider rather than from assay-based typing. Study-wide findings and limitations: The amount of clinical and demographic metadata varied by source and participant and was provided uncurated.

The immunoSEQ Assay, a bias-controlled multiplex PCR, was used to amplify TCRbeta CDR3 regions from genomic DNA. Per the original workflow: The number of nucleated cells in each sample was estimated by amplification of reference gene primers within the assay. To quantify the absolute abundance of each unique TCRbeta CDR3 rearrangement, sequence reads were collapsed and filtered. For each sample, productive Simpson clonality was calculated as the square root of Simpson's diversity index over productive rearrangements. This immuneACCESS table, as held by TCRdb, lists in-frame sequences with V and J called but not all clones. Of the missing ones, under half trace to an unresolved V gene in checked studies; the others have no known cause. V and J calls and clone size are given by that table; D and trimming were obtained from the DNA. The sample has about 530,000 clones on record, roughly 89% of them singletons. The top ten clones comprise under 8.5% of the sample.

The germline V gene yields SGHAT for CDR1 and FQNNGV for CDR2. Inclusive of the bounding cysteine and phenylalanine, the CDR3 is 19 residues long. Of the read, only the CDR3 DNA is kept; its 57 bases are in frame from base 1. Trimming takes 2 bases off V and 8 bases off J; junction bases not matched to a gene: 18. One collaborating source in Seattle enrolled patients while the patients were actively infected and followed the patients over time throughout the course of disease. The collaborating institutions used their own protocols to collect whole blood in K2EDTA tubes. For TCRbeta analysis, collaborators shipped samples in one of three forms: frozen whole blood, isolated PBMCs, or DNA extracted from either of those sample types. With respect to this clone: There is no known antigen for this receptor. Per-base quality was not reported, and no clone a single base away is much larger than it.

Input material: peripheral blood. The TCR was taken from a woman aged 45 to 65 with COVID-19, enrolled during active disease. The chain was built from TRBV11-2 and TRBJ2-1; the junction holds 10 bases that match TRBD2. The nucleotides are TGTGCCAGCAGCTTACCTTCGGGGGTAGCGGGGGGAAGTCAACATGAGCAGTTCTTC. This gives the protein CASSLPSGVAGGSQHEQFF.